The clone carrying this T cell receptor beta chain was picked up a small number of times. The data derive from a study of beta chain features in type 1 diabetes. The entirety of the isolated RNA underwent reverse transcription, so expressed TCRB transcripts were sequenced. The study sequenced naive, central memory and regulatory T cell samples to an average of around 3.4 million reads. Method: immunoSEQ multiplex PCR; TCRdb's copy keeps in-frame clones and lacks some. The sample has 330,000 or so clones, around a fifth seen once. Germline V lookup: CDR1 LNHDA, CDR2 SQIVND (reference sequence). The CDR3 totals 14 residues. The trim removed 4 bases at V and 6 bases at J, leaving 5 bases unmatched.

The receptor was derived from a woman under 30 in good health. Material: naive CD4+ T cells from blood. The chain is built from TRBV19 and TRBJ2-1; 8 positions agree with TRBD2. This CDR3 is CASSSGRSVNEQFF. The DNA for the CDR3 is TGTGCCAGTAGTAGCGGGAGGTCTGTCAATGAGCAGTTCTTC.